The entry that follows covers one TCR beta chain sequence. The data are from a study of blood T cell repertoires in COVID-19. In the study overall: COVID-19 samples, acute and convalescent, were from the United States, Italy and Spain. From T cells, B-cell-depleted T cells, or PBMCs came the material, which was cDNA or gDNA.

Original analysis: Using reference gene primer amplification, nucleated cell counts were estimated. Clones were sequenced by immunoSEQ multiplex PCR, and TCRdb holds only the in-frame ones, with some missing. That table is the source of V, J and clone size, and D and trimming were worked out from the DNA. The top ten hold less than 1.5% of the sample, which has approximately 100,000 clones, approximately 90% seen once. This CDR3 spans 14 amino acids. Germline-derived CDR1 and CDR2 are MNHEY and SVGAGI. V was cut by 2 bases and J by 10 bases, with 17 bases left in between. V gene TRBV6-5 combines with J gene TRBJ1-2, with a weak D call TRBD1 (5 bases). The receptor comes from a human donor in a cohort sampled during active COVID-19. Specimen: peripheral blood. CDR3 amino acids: CASSYDVAGPDYTF. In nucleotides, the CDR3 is TGTGCCAGCAGTTACGATGTGGCAGGGCCAGACTACACCTTC.